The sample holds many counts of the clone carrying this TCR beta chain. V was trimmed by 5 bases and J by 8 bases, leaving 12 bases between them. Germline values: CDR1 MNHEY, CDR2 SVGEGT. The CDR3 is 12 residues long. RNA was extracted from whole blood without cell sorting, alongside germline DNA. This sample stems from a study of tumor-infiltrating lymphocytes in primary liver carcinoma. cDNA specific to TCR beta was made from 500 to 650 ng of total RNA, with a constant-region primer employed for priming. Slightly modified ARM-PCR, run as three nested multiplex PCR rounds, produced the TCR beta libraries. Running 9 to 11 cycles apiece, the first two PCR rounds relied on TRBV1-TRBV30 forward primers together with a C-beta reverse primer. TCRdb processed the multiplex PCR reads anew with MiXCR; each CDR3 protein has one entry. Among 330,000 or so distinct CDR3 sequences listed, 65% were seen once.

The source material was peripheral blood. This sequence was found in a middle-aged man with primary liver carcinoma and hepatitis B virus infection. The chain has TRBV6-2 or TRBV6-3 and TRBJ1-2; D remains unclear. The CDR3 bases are TGTGCCAGCAGTCCCCGGACGGGGGGCTACACCTTC. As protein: CASSPRTGGYTF.